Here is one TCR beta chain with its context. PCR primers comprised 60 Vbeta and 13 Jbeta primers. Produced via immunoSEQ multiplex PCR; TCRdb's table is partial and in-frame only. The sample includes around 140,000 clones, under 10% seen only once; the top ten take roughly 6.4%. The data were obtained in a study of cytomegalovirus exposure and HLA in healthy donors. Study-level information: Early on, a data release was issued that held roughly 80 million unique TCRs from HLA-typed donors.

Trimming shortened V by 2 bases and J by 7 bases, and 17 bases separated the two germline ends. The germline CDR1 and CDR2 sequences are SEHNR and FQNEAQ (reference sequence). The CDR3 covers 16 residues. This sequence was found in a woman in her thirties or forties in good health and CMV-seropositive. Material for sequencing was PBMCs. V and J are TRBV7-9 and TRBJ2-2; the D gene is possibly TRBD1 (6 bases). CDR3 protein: CASSLLAGVGIGELFF. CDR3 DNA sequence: TGTGCCAGCAGCTTACTCGCAGGGGTTGGGATCGGGGAGCTGTTTTTT. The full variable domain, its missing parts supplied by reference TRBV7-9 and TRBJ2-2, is DTGVSQNPRHKITKRGQNVTFRCDPISEHNRLYWYRQTLGQGPEFLTYFQNEAQLEKSRLLSDRFSAERPKGSFSTLEIQRTEQGDSAMYLCASSLLAGVGIGELFFGEGSRLTVL.